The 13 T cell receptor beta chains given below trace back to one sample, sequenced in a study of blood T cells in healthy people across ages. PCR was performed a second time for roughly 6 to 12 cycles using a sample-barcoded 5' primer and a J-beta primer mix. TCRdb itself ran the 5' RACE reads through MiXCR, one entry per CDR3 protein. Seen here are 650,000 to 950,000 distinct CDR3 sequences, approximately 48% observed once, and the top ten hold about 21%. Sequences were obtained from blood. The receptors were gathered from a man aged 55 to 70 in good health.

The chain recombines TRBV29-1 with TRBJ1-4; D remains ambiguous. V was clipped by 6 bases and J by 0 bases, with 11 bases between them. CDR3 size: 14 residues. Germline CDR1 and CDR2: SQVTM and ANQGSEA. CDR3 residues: CSVGVTATNEKLFF. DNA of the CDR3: TGCAGCGTCGGCGTGACCGCAACTAATGAAAAACTGTTTTTT.

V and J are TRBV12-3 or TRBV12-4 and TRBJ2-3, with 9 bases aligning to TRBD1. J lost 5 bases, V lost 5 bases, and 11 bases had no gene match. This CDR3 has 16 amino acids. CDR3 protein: CASSPAGTGTKDTQYF. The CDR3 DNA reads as TGTGCCAGCAGTCCAGCCGGGACAGGGACGAAAGATACGCAGTATTTT.

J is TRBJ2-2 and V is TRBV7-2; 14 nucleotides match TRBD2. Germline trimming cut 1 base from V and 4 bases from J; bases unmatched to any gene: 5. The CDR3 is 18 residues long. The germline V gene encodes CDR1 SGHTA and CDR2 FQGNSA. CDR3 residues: CASSLGLAGGKGTGELFF. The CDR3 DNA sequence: TGTGCCAGCAGCTTAGGACTAGCGGGGGGGAAAGGCACCGGGGAGCTGTTTTTT.

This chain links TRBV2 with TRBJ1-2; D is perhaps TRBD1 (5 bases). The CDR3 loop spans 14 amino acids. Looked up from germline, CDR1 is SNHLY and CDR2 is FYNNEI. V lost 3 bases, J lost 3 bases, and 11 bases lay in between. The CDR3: CASSERATDYGYTF. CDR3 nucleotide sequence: TGTGCCAGCAGTGAGAGGGCGACAGACTATGGCTACACCTTC.

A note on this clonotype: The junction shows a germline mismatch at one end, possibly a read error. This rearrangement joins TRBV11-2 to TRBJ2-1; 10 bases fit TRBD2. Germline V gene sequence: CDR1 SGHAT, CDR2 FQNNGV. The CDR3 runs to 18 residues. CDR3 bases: TGTGCCAGCAGATTAGGAGCCTTTAGCGGGGGGTCTTTCGGTGAGCAGTTCTTC. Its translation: CASRLGAFSGGSFGEQFF. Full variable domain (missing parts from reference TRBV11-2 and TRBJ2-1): EAGVAQSPRYKIIEKRQSVAFWCNPISGHATLYWYQQILGQGPKLLIQFQNNGVVDDSQLPKDRFSAERLKGVDSTLKIQPAKLEDSAVYLCASRLGAFSGGSFGEQFFGPGTRLTVL.

The DNA for the CDR3 is TGTGCCAGCAGCGCGACTCAGGGGGCGGACACTGAAGCTTTCTTT. Translating gives CASSATQGADTEAFF. The chain uses TRBV11-2 and TRBJ1-1, with 8 bases matching TRBD1. Germline assignment: CDR1 SGHAT and CDR2 FQNNGV. V lost 5 bases, J lost 3 bases, and 8 bases stayed unmatched. The CDR3 has 15 residues.

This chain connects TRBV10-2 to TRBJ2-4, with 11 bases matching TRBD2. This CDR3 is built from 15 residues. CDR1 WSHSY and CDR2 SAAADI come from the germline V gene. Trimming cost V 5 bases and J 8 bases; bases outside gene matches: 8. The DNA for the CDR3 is TGCGCCAGCAGTTCTGGACTAGCGGGCAGGGACATTCAGTACTTC. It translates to CASSSGLAGRDIQYF.

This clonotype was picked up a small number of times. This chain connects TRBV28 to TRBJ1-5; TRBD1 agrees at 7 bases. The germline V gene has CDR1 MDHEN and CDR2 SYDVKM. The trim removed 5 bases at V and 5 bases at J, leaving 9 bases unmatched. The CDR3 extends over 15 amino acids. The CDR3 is CASSGGGRSDQPQHF. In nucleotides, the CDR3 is TGTGCCAGCAGTGGAGGGGGCAGGTCGGATCAGCCCCAGCATTTT. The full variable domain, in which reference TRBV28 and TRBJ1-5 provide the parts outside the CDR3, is DVKVTQSSRYLVKRTGEKVFLECVQDMDHENMFWYRQDPGLGLRLIYFSYDVKMKEKGDIPEGYSVSREKKERFSLILESASTNQTSMYLCASSGGGRSDQPQHFGDGTRLSIL.

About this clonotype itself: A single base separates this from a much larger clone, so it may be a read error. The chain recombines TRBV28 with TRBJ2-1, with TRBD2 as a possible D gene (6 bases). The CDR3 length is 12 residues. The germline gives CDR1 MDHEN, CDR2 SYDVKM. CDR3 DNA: TGTGCCGGCAGACGAACTAGCCGTGAGCAGTTCTTC. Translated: CAGRRTSREQFF.

The CDR3 nucleotides are TGCGCCAGCAGCTTGGAAGGCGGGAGCACAGATACGCAGTATTTT. This codes for CASSLEGGSTDTQYF. The V gene is TRBV5-1, the J gene TRBJ2-3; the D gene is possibly TRBD2 (5 bases). The V end was cut by 0 bases, the J end by 0 bases, with 8 bases between. Germline CDR1 is SGHRS and CDR2 is YFSETQ. This CDR3 spans 15 amino acids.

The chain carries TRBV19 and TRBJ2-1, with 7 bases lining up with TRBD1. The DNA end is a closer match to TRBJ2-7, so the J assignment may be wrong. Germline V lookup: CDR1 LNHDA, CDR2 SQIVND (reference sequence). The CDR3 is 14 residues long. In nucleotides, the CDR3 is TGTGCCAGCACGGGACAGTCAAACCACAATGAGCAGTACTTC. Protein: CASTGQSNHNEQYF.

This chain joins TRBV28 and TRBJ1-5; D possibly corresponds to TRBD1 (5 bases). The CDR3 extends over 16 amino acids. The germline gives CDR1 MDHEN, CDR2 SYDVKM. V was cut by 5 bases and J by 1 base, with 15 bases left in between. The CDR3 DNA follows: TGTGCCAGCAGTCCCAGGGCTCAGACCAGCAATCAGCCCCAGCATTTT. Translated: CASSPRAQTSNQPQHF.

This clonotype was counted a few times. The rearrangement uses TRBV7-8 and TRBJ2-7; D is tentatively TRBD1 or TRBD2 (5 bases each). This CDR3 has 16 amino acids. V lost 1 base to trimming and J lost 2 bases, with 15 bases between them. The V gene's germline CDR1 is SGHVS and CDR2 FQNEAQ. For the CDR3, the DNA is TGTGCCAGCAGCTTAGTATCGGGACCGCAAACCTACGAGCAGTACTTC. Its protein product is CASSLVSGPQTYEQYF.